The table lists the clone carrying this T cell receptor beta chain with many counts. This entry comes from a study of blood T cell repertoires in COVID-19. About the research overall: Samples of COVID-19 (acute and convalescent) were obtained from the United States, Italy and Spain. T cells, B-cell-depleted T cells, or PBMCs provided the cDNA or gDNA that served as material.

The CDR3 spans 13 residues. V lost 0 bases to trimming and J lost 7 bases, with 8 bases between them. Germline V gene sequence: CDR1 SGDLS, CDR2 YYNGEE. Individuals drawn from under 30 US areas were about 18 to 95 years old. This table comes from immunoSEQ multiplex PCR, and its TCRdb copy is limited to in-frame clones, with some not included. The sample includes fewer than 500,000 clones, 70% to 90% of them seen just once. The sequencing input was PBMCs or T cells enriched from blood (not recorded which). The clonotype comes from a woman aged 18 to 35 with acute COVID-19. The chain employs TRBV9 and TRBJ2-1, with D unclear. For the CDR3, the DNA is TGTGCCAGCAGCGTAGTATCGAGAAATGAGCAGTTCTTC. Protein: CASSVVSRNEQFF.